These 19 T cell receptor beta chains originate from one sample sequenced in a study of OX40 agonist ivuxolimab in advanced cancers. Libraries were prepared by immunoSEQ multiplex PCR; TCRdb keeps only in-frame clonotypes and omits some of them. This table has 71,000 or so clones, approximately 90% appearing once. Sequenced material: CD4+ or CD8+ T cells sorted from blood, taken in a trial of the OX40 agonist ivuxolimab. The receptors shown here come from an adult with an advanced solid tumor such as melanoma, head and neck, liver or kidney cancer.

Here the CDR3 reads CASSSGLAGGTQYF. CDR3 nucleotides: TGTGCCAGCAGCTCCGGACTAGCGGGAGGTACGCAGTATTTT. This chain uses TRBV9 with TRBJ2-3; 14 bases align to TRBD2. The CDR3 has 14 amino acids. V shed 4 bases and J 8 bases; nucleotides not matched to a gene: 3. From germline, CDR1 is SGDLS and CDR2 YYNGEE.

This chain joins TRBV9 and TRBJ2-3; D is possibly TRBD1 (6 bases). Trimming shortened V by 7 bases and J by 2 bases, and 11 bases separated the two germline ends. The CDR3 consists of 13 residues. Looked up from germline, CDR1 is SGDLS and CDR2 is YYNGEE. The CDR3 coding sequence is TGTGCCAGCGGGGGCGGGCCCACAGATACGCAGTATTTT. Encoded protein: CASGGGPTDTQYF. The entire variable domain, with the rest obtained from reference TRBV9 and TRBJ2-3, is as follows: DSGVTQTPKHLITATGQRVTLRCSPRSGDLSVYWYQQSLDQGLQFLIQYYNGEERAKGNILERFSAQQFPDLHSELNLSSLELGDSALYFCASGGGPTDTQYFGPGTRLTVL.

Concerning this clone: Other DNA sequences in this sample translate to the same CDR3. The chain carries TRBV18 and TRBJ1-1; 9 nucleotides align to TRBD1. V dropped 3 bases and J dropped 2; count of bases not matched to a gene: 1. CDR1 is KGHSH, CDR2 LQKENI, per germline. This CDR3 is 14 amino acids long. The CDR3: CASSPGQGNTEAFF. The CDR3 DNA reads TGTGCCAGCTCACCGGGACAGGGTAACACTGAAGCTTTCTTT.

In this sample, this clone turned up a few times. The V gene is TRBV19, the J gene TRBJ1-5; D uncertain. The V gene lost 7 bases and the J gene lost 7 bases, with 17 bases spanning the gap. The CDR3 sequence is 14 residues long. The V gene's germline CDR1 is LNHDA and CDR2 SQIVND (reference sequence). The CDR3 DNA reads as TGTGCCAGTACCACTGGACTGAGCGAACAGCCCCAGCATTTT. Translating it yields CASTTGLSEQPQHF. Full variable domain (rest looked up from reference TRBV19 and TRBJ1-5): DGGITQSPKYLFRKEGQNVTLSCEQNLNHDAMYWYRQDPGQGLRLIYYSQIVNDFQKGDIAEGYSVSREKKESFPLTVTSAQKNPTAFYLCASTTGLSEQPQHFGDGTRLSIL.

This chain joins TRBV7-2 and TRBJ1-5; 9 positions match TRBD1. Germline V gene lookup returns CDR1 SGHTA and CDR2 FQGNSA. There are 17 residues in the CDR3. Trimming took 1 base from V and 6 from J; bases not matched to a gene: 10. The CDR3 is CASSLGGQGQGSQPQHF. CDR3 DNA sequence: TGTGCCAGCAGCTTAGGTGGGCAGGGACAGGGAAGTCAGCCCCAGCATTTT.

The gene calls are TRBV29-1 and TRBJ2-1; no firm D call. Germline V CDR1 and CDR2: SQVTM, ANQGSEA. The CDR3 has 13 amino acids. Trimming took off 3 bases at V and 4 bases at J, with 10 bases between the two ends. In DNA, the CDR3 is TGCAGCGTTGAGGCTACCTTATACAATGAGCAGTTCTTC. Translating it yields CSVEATLYNEQFF.

J is TRBJ2-7 and V is TRBV4-1, with D perhaps matching TRBD1 or TRBD2 (5 bases each). Germline CDR1 MGHRA, CDR2 YSYEKL. The CDR3 is 18 residues long. The V end lost 0 bases, the J end lost 3 bases, and 21 bases lay between the germline ends. The CDR3 is CASSQDQVAGPEGYEQYF. The CDR3 region has the DNA TGCGCCAGCAGCCAAGATCAGGTTGCAGGGCCCGAGGGCTACGAGCAGTACTTC.

This sequence joins TRBV11-3 and TRBJ1-3; maybe TRBD1 (5 bases). In germline, CDR1 is SGHNT, CDR2 YENEEA. Trimming removed 4 bases from V and 8 bases from J, with 12 bases in between. The CDR3 spans 13 residues. In nucleotides, the CDR3 is TGTGCCAGCAGCTGGGGGGACGGGGACACCATATATTTT. As protein: CASSWGDGDTIYF.

The chain has TRBV7-3 and TRBJ2-7; D possibly corresponds to TRBD1 (5 bases). The CDR3 loop spans 14 amino acids. Germline CDR1 SGHTA, CDR2 FQGTGA. Deletions cut 1 base from V and 5 bases from J, with 12 bases between. This chain's CDR3 is CASSLKGDLDEQYF. DNA of the CDR3: TGTGCCAGCAGCTTAAAAGGGGATCTTGACGAGCAGTACTTC.

This rearrangement joins TRBV7-2 to TRBJ2-7; no definite D call. CDR3 length: 11 residues. Germline V gene lookup returns CDR1 SGHTA and CDR2 FQGNSA. Trimming removed 5 bases from V and 5 bases from J, with 7 bases in between. This CDR3 is CASSRRHEQYF. As DNA, the CDR3 is TGTGCCAGCAGCCGGAGACACGAGCAGTACTTC. The variable domain in full, completed from reference TRBV7-2 and TRBJ2-7, reads GAGVSQSPSNKVTEKGKDVELRCDPISGHTALYWYRQSLGQGLEFLIYFQGNSAPDKSGLPSDRFSAERTGGSVSTLTIQRTQQEDSAVYLCASSRRHEQYFGPGTRLTVT.

The V call is TRBV18, the J call TRBJ2-3; 11 positions match TRBD2. Looked up from germline, CDR1 is KGHSH and CDR2 is LQKENI. This CDR3 comprises 15 residues. V lost 3 bases and J lost 2; bases outside the gene matches: 1. This CDR3 reads CASSPGLAATDTQYF. DNA of the CDR3: TGTGCCAGCTCACCGGGACTAGCGGCCACAGATACGCAGTATTTT.

The genes are TRBV25-1 and TRBJ2-3; D gene uncertain. Germline CDR1 reads MGHDK; CDR2 reads SYGVNS. Trimming took 5 bases from V and 7 from J, leaving 13 bases between them. The CDR3 has 13 residues. The chain's CDR3 is CASSPPSAYTQYF. CDR3 DNA: TGTGCCAGCAGTCCCCCTTCCGCGTATACGCAGTATTTT.

The V gene is TRBV15, the J gene TRBJ1-2; D not certain. The germline V gene encodes CDR1 LNHNV and CDR2 YYDKDF (reference sequence). V was cut by 0 bases and J by 3 bases, with 11 bases left in between. The CDR3 covers 15 residues. This chain's CDR3 is CATSRDWQAHYGYTF. CDR3 bases: TGTGCCACCAGCAGAGATTGGCAGGCCCACTATGGCTACACCTTC.

The V and J genes are TRBV9 and TRBJ2-3; D gene ambiguous. The V and J ends lost 0 bases and 4 bases respectively, with 6 bases between them. The CDR3 contains 13 residues. Germline CDR1 reads SGDLS; CDR2 reads YYNGEE. CDR3 in amino acids: CASSVEGSDTQYF. The DNA of the CDR3 is TGTGCCAGCAGCGTAGAAGGGTCAGATACGCAGTATTTT.

The gene calls are TRBV7-2 and TRBJ2-3; D is unclear. Germline V gene data show CDR1 as SGHTA and CDR2 as FQGNSA. The CDR3 is made up of 11 amino acids. V lost 5 bases, J lost 6 bases, and 6 bases lay in between. Here the CDR3 reads CASSPVDTQYF. The CDR3 DNA reads TGTGCCAGCAGCCCGGTGGATACGCAGTATTTT.

This chain links TRBV27 with TRBJ2-5; tentatively, D is TRBD1 or TRBD2 (5 bases each). The CDR3 is 15 residues long. Between the trimmed V and J ends, which lost 2 bases and 5 bases, there was a span of 15 bases. Germline V CDR1 and CDR2: MNHEY, SMNVEV (reference sequence). CDR3 region: CASSLAVGEWETQYF. CDR3 DNA sequence: TGTGCCAGCAGTTTAGCGGTGGGGGAATGGGAGACCCAGTACTTC.

In its sample, this clone was seen once. J is TRBJ1-3 and V is TRBV20-1, with D unresolved. Germline V gene data show CDR1 as DFQATT and CDR2 as SNEGSKA (reference sequence). This CDR3 contains 11 residues. Trimming cost V 6 bases and J 6 bases, with 9 bases left between them. The DNA for the CDR3 is TGCAGTGCACACCGGGCAAACACCATATATTTT. The encoded protein is CSAHRANTIYF.

V gene TRBV7-3 combines with J gene TRBJ2-5, with D possibly being TRBD2 (7 bases). The CDR3 totals 14 residues. CDR1 and CDR2 from the germline V gene are SGHTA and FQGTGA. The V gene lost 3 bases and the J gene lost 1 base, with 9 bases spanning the gap. CDR3 bases: TGTGCCAGCAGCTTTGGGGGGGCCCAAGAGACCCAGTACTTC. Protein product: CASSFGGAQETQYF.

The chain uses TRBV10-3 and TRBJ2-2; D gene unclear. CDR1 is ENHRY, CDR2 SYGVKD, per germline. The V end lost 8 bases, the J end lost 0 bases, and 10 bases lay between the germline ends. This CDR3 contains 14 residues. The CDR3 region has the DNA TGTGCCATCCAGGAACGGACGAACACCGGGGAGCTGTTTTTT. Its protein product is CAIQERTNTGELFF.